This TCR beta chain was sequenced for a study of shared clonotypes between healthy human individuals. Deep was the level used in running the assay. The protocol was immunoSEQ multiplex PCR, while the TCRdb copy is restricted to in-frame clones and leaves out a portion. The sample has hundreds of thousands of clones; roughly 77% are singletons. Donors had no recently reported acute infections or vaccinations and were HIV-negative. Notes on this clone: Other DNA variants within this sample encode the same CDR3.

Germline lookup yields CDR1 SGHRS and CDR2 YFSETQ. The CDR3 contains 13 residues. V lost 0 bases, J lost 2 bases, and 6 bases lay in between. Sequencing was performed on PBMCs. The genes are TRBV5-1 and TRBJ2-7; D not resolved. The sequence came from a woman between 40 and 55 years old in good health. Some clones in this sample may be carry-over from other donors' samples. The CDR3 is CASSLAPAYEQYF. CDR3 nucleotide sequence: TGCGCCAGCAGCTTGGCACCAGCCTACGAGCAGTACTTC.